The 15 T cell receptor beta chains below all came from one sample that was sequenced in a study of T-cell reconstitution after alpha-beta-depleted transplantation in children. Unique molecular identifiers were incorporated into the prepared TCRbeta library. TCRdb re-derived calls from the PCR reads in MiXCR, one entry per CDR3 protein. The sample records 400,000 to 450,000 distinct CDR3 sequences, approximately 41% being singletons. The input for sequencing was PBMCs, taken before TCRalphabeta/CD19-depleted stem cell transplant. The receptors here all came from a girl aged 2-10 years with aplastic anemia, due to receive a stem cell transplant.

This clonotype was detected ten times or more. The rearrangement links TRBV28 to TRBJ1-1; 10 bases are shared with TRBD1. The junction had 11 bases not matched to a gene; V was cut back by 8 bases and J by 2 bases. The CDR3 is 16 residues long. From germline, CDR1 is MDHEN and CDR2 SYDVKM. CDR3 loop: CASPPRTGGPNTEAFF. CDR3 sequence (DNA): TGTGCCAGCCCCCCTAGGACAGGGGGGCCCAACACTGAAGCTTTCTTT.

This clonotype was picked up many times. The rearrangement uses TRBV20-1 and TRBJ2-1; perhaps TRBD1 as D (5 bases). V gave up 6 bases and J gave up 3 bases, with 15 bases separating them. Germline V gene data show CDR1 as DFQATT and CDR2 as SNEGSKA (reference sequence). The CDR3 length is 14 residues. The CDR3 coding sequence is TGCAGTGCCCCCCGACAGTTCGACTACAATGAGCAGTTCTTC. Protein product: CSAPRQFDYNEQFF.

This chain links TRBV9 with TRBJ1-3; D unclear. The CDR3 has 14 amino acids. Germline CDR1 SGDLS, CDR2 YYNGEE. Trimming cost V 0 bases and J 8 bases, with 12 bases left between them. The CDR3 DNA is TGTGCCAGCAGCGTAGAAGGCCGCGGCGACACCATATATTTT. Its translation is CASSVEGRGDTIYF.

Notes on this clonotype: A read error may be the cause here, since a much bigger clone is one base away. V and J are TRBV29-1 and TRBJ1-1, with D perhaps matching TRBD1 (5 bases). The germline V gene encodes CDR1 SQVTM and CDR2 ANQGSEA. This CDR3 region has 15 residues. V was pared by 7 bases and J by 2 bases, with 20 bases between. CDR3: CSAILPDSANTEAFF. The DNA of the CDR3 is TGCAGCGCAATCCTACCAGACAGCGCCAACACTGAAGCTTTCTTT.

V gene TRBV2 combines with J gene TRBJ2-3, with 9 positions matching TRBD1. The CDR3 spans 16 residues. Germline V CDR1 and CDR2: SNHLY, FYNNEI. The trim removed 9 bases at V and 0 bases at J, leaving 10 bases unmatched. In DNA, the CDR3 is TGTGCCAGACAGGGGGCTTACTCGTCTAGCACAGATACGCAGTATTTT. Its protein is CARQGAYSSSTDTQYF. Full variable domain (rest looked up from reference TRBV2 and TRBJ2-3): EPEVTQTPSHQVTQMGQEVILRCVPISNHLYFYWYRQILGQKVEFLVSFYNNEISEKSEIFDDQFSVERPDGSNFTLKIRSTKLEDSAMYFCARQGAYSSSTDTQYFGPGTRLTVL.

There are many counts of this clonotype. The CDR3 here is CASSRDLNEQFF. The DNA for the CDR3 is TGTGCCAGCAGCCGGGACTTAAATGAGCAGTTCTTC. The rearrangement uses TRBV7-2 and TRBJ2-1; the D gene is possibly TRBD2 (6 bases). Germline-derived CDR1 and CDR2 are SGHTA and FQGNSA. CDR3 length equals 12 residues. Trimming removed 5 bases at V and 7 bases at J, with 9 bases between.

V gene TRBV12-3 or TRBV12-4 combines with J gene TRBJ2-1, with TRBD1 matching 9 bases. The CDR3 is 15 amino acids. Unmatched junction bases numbered 10, after V lost 6 bases and J lost 7 bases. The CDR3 loop is CASSPGQGIINEQFF. The CDR3 nucleotides are TGTGCCAGCAGCCCGGGACAGGGAATTATAAATGAGCAGTTCTTC.

The rearrangement uses TRBV6-1 and TRBJ1-5, with D possibly TRBD1 on 5 matching bases. The germline CDR1 and CDR2 sequences are MNHNS and SASEGT. V gave up 4 bases and J gave up 9 bases, with 13 bases separating them. This CDR3 contains 13 residues. CDR3 region: CASSVLGDGPQHF. The CDR3 DNA is TGTGCCAGCAGTGTTCTGGGGGACGGGCCCCAGCATTTT.

Regarding this clonotype: At one of its ends the junction is not consistent with the germline gene, which may arise from a read error. The chain employs TRBV7-2 and TRBJ2-2, with D possibly being TRBD1 or TRBD2 (5 bases each). The CDR3 runs 13 residues. Germline V gene lookup returns CDR1 SGHTA and CDR2 FQGNSA. Written as DNA, the CDR3 is TGTGCCAGCAGCCCAGGGTTCACCGGGGAGCAGTTTTTT. As protein: CASSPGFTGEQFF.

This rearrangement joins TRBV5-6 to TRBJ2-7; possible D gene TRBD2, 6 bases. V was clipped by 1 base and J by 6 bases, with 11 bases between them. Germline CDR1 SGHDT, CDR2 YYEEEE. This CDR3 spans 13 amino acids. CDR3 amino acids: CASSLLGGPEQYF. Here the CDR3 DNA reads TGTGCCAGCAGCTTGCTGGGGGGACCCGAGCAGTACTTC.

This clonotype was detected a few times. The gene calls are TRBV12-5 and TRBJ2-1; D is ambiguous. CDR1 and CDR2 from the germline V gene are LGHNT and FRNRAP. V lost 5 bases and J 6 bases, leaving 5 bases between the germline ends. This CDR3 region has 11 residues. The CDR3 reads CASGLANEQFF. The CDR3 coding sequence is TGTGCTAGTGGTCTCGCCAATGAGCAGTTCTTC.

CDR3 DNA: TGTGCCAGCAGCTTACGGTGGGACAGGCTCAAAAACATTCAGTACTTC. Amino acids: CASSLRWDRLKNIQYF. The chain employs TRBV13 and TRBJ2-4; 8 bases fit TRBD1. The CDR3 consists of 16 residues. Germline V gene data show CDR1 as PRHDT and CDR2 as FYEKMQ (reference sequence). The ends lost 2 bases at V and 3 bases at J; junction bases unmatched: 6.

The chain has TRBV2 and TRBJ2-6, with no clear D. This CDR3 comprises 16 residues. Germline values: CDR1 SNHLY, CDR2 FYNNEI. V lost 0 bases, J lost 5 bases, and 11 bases lay in between. The DNA of the CDR3 is TGTGCCAGCAGTGAAGCGCTTCACAGATGGGCCAACGTCCTGACTTTC. This translates into CASSEALHRWANVLTF.

This chain joins TRBV6-2 or TRBV6-3 and TRBJ2-5; D possibly uses TRBD1 or TRBD2 (5 bases each). Trimming removed 4 bases at V and 5 bases at J, with 11 bases between. From germline, CDR1 is MNHEY and CDR2 SVGEGT. This CDR3 region has 13 residues. The CDR3: CASSWNWGETQYF. The CDR3 DNA reads TGTGCCAGCAGTTGGAACTGGGGGGAGACCCAGTACTTC.

The gene calls are TRBV6-5 and TRBJ2-2; D not certain. Trimming stripped 1 base from V and 0 bases from J, with 9 bases between. The germline gives CDR1 MNHEY, CDR2 SVGAGI. The CDR3 length is 16 residues. This CDR3 reads CASSYFRAANTGELFF. The CDR3 coding sequence is TGTGCCAGCAGTTACTTCAGAGCAGCGAACACCGGGGAGCTGTTTTTT.